This T cell receptor beta chain emerged from a study of human T cells and chemical hapten exposure. Deletions cut 0 bases from V and 4 bases from J, with 8 bases between. The CDR3 runs 14 residues. Looked up from germline, CDR1 is MGHRA and CDR2 is YSYEKL. Time point noted: patch test 1, 2 weeks after DPC sensitization. This sample's treatment: therapeutic diphenylcyclopropenone sensitization with weekly scalp DPC. Total RNA was extracted from unfractionated whole blood. This clonotype was found many times. TCRdb used MiXCR to reprocess the RACE reads, holding one entry per CDR3 protein. Found here are 300,000 to 400,000 distinct CDR3 sequences, approximately 6.9% of them singletons; the top ten hold 7% to 10%.

Sequencing used whole blood, obtained in connection with sensitization to the hapten diphenylcyclopropenone (DPC). The chain joins TRBV4-1 to TRBJ2-3; TRBD1 is a possible D gene (5 bases). This receptor was identified in a woman aged 18-29 years with alopecia areata. Some clones in this sample may be carry-over from other donors' samples. CDR3 sequence reads: CASSQEQAADTQYF. CDR3 nucleotides: TGCGCCAGCAGCCAAGAACAGGCCGCAGATACGCAGTATTTT.